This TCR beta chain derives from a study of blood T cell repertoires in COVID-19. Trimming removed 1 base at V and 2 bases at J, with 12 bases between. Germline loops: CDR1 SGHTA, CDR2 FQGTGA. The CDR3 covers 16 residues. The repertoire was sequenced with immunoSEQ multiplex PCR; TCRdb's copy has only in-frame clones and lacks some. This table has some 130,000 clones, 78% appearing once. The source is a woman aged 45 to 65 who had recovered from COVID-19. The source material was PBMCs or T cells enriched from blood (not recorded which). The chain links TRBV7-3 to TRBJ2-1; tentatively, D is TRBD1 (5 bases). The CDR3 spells CASSLKAGYAYNEQFF. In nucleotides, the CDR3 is TGTGCCAGCAGCTTAAAGGCAGGGTACGCCTACAATGAGCAGTTCTTC.